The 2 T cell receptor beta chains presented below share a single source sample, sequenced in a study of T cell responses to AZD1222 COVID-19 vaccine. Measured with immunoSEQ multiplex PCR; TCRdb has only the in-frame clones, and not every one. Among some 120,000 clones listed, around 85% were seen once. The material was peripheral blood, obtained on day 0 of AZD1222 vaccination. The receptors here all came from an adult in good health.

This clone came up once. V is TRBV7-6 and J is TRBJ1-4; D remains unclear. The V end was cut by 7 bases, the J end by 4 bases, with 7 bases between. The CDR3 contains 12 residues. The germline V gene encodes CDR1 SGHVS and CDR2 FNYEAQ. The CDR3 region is CASTDSNEKLFF. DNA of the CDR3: TGTGCCAGCACCGATAGTAATGAAAAACTGTTTTTT.

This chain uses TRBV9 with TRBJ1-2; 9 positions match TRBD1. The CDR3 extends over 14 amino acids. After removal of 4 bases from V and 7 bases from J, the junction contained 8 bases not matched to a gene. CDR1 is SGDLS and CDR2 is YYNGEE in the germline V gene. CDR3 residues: CASSPTQGAFGYTF. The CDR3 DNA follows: TGTGCCAGCAGCCCAACACAGGGGGCGTTTGGCTACACCTTC.